Listed here are 18 T cell receptor beta chains from one sample, sequenced in a study of T cells in Graves' hyperthyroidism and ophthalmopathy. RNA transcripts provided the source from which TCR beta CDR3 regions were amplified. A set of HTBI primers served as the primers for a first-round RT-PCR of the TCR CDR3. TCRdb itself ran the multiplex PCR reads through MiXCR, one entry per CDR3 protein. In the table there are 450,000 to 700,000 distinct CDR3 sequences, around 42% of which are singletons. Sequenced sample: peripheral blood or thyroid tissue (not recorded which). These receptors all stem from an adult woman with Graves' disease, either hyperthyroidism or ophthalmopathy (not recorded which).

The CDR3 DNA reads as TGTGCCAGCAGTGAACGCGGTAGTGGTGGCTACACCTTC. Translated, it gives CASSERGSGGYTF. The chain joins TRBV25-1 to TRBJ1-2; D call uncertain. Looked up from germline, CDR1 is MGHDK and CDR2 is SYGVNS. The CDR3 consists of 13 residues. Trimming took 2 bases from V and 7 from J, leaving 11 bases between them.

The chain couples TRBV10-2 to TRBJ2-5; the match to TRBD2 covers 7 bases. Per the germline V gene, CDR1 is WSHSY and CDR2 is SAAADI. J gave up 1 base and V 3 bases, and 5 bases lay outside the gene matches. The CDR3 runs 15 residues. CDR3 sequence (DNA): TGCGCCAGCAGTGAACGCGGGGGAGCCCAAGAGACCCAGTACTTC. This sequence encodes CASSERGGAQETQYF.

This chain uses TRBV6-1 with TRBJ2-5; D is undetermined. The CDR3 has 12 amino acids. Germline CDR1 reads MNHNS; CDR2 reads SASEGT. The ends were cut back, 7 bases at V and 9 bases at J, with 15 bases in the middle. The DNA of the CDR3 is TGTGCCAGCAAGGAATCCGGGCAGCCCCAGTACTTC. Encoded protein: CASKESGQPQYF.

The chain joins TRBV19 to TRBJ1-6; 7 nucleotides align to TRBD1. There are 15 residues in the CDR3. V lost 2 bases, J lost 10 bases, and 8 bases stayed unmatched. Per the germline V gene, CDR1 is LNHDA and CDR2 is SQIVND (reference sequence). The CDR3 is CASSISGGLLSPLHF. The CDR3 nucleotides are TGTGCCAGTAGTATATCAGGGGGATTGTTATCACCCCTCCACTTT.

Remarks on this clonotype: This clone may be a read error of a much larger clone one base away. The V call is TRBV19, the J call TRBJ2-7, with 14 bases matching TRBD2. Germline CDR1 is LNHDA and CDR2 is SQIVND (reference sequence). The V gene end was trimmed by 11 bases and the J gene end by 2 bases; junction bases not matched to a gene: 8. The CDR3 is 15 residues long. As DNA, the CDR3 is TGTGCCGGTCGGAGGGGACTAGCGGGAGCCTACGAGCAGTACTTC. Amino acids: CAGRRGLAGAYEQYF.

This clonotype was recorded at least ten times. The chain carries TRBV5-1 and TRBJ2-7; 10 nucleotides agree with TRBD1. CDR1 is SGHRS and CDR2 is YFSETQ in the germline V gene. This CDR3 spans 15 amino acids. J was trimmed by 0 bases and V by 7 bases; bases with no gene match: 7. CDR3 in amino acids: CASGNRDRGSYEQYF. DNA of the CDR3: TGCGCCAGCGGCAACCGGGACAGGGGCTCCTACGAGCAGTACTTC.

This clonotype was seen repeatedly, ten times or more. This chain uses TRBV6-6 with TRBJ1-5; 8 bases are shared with TRBD1. Germline values: CDR1 MNHNY, CDR2 SVGAGI (reference sequence). There are 17 residues in the CDR3. Germline trimming cut 2 bases from V and 7 bases from J; bases unmatched to any gene: 13. CDR3 DNA: TGTGCCAGCAGTTACCCAAGGGGACAGGCTCTAGAACAGCCCCAGCATTTT. The encoded protein is CASSYPRGQALEQPQHF.

The chain joins TRBV10-2 to TRBJ2-7, with a weak D call TRBD2 (6 bases). This CDR3 is 13 amino acids long. CDR1 WSHSY and CDR2 SAAADI come from the germline V gene. Trimming left V 4 bases short and J 2 bases short, with 9 bases between. Written as DNA, the CDR3 is TGCGCCAGCAGTGTGACTAGAGCCTACGAGCAGTACTTC. Its translation: CASSVTRAYEQYF.

This clonotype was counted many times. The chain uses TRBV6-6 and TRBJ1-1; possibly TRBD1 for D (5 bases). The CDR3 covers 16 residues. Germline CDR1 reads MNHNY; CDR2 reads SVGAGI (reference sequence). V lost 2 bases and J lost 1, with 14 bases in between. In DNA, the CDR3 is TGTGCCAGCAGTTACCGTTCGGGACCTTGGAACACTGAAGCTTTCTTT. The encoded protein is CASSYRSGPWNTEAFF.

As regards this clonotype: The CDR3 ends on some other residue instead of the conserved phenylalanine or tryptophan, so this is likely a read error. The chain has TRBV18 and TRBJ1-1; 8 nucleotides align to TRBD1. The J segment lost 6 bases and the V segment lost 3 bases, leaving 3 bases of the junction unmatched. CDR1 and CDR2 (germline): KGHSH, LQKENI. The CDR3 loop spans 13 amino acids. This CDR3 reads CASSPDRGAEAFL. In DNA, the CDR3 is TGTGCCAGCTCACCCGACAGGGGCGCTGAAGCTTTCCTT.

This chain links TRBV14 with TRBJ2-5; D is ambiguous. The CDR3 is 13 residues long. Trimming stripped 1 base from V and 2 bases from J, with 5 bases between. The germline V gene encodes CDR1 SGHDN and CDR2 FVKESK. The CDR3 DNA follows: TGTGCCAGCAGCCAAGTGGGGCAAGAGACCCAGTACTTC. Amino acid sequence: CASSQVGQETQYF.

This clonotype showed up many times. The gene calls are TRBV5-1 and TRBJ1-4; the D is unclear. In germline, CDR1 is SGHRS, CDR2 YFSETQ. The length of the CDR3 is 13 residues. V was cut by 0 bases and J by 4 bases, with 4 bases left in between. CDR3 sequence (DNA): TGCGCCAGCAGCTTGGGTCATAATGAAAAACTGTTTTTT. It specifies CASSLGHNEKLFF. Looking up the rest from reference TRBV5-1 and TRBJ1-4 gives the full variable domain: KAGVTQTPRYLIKTRGQQVTLSCSPISGHRSVSWYQQTPGQGLQFLFEYFSETQRNKGNFPGRFSGRQFSNSRSEMNVSTLELGDSALYLCASSLGHNEKLFFGSGTQLSVL.

The V call is TRBV7-9, the J call TRBJ2-7; no definite D call. V shed 5 bases and J shed 6 bases, with 14 bases lying between them. CDR3 length equals 13 residues. Germline-derived CDR1 and CDR2 are SEHNR and FQNEAQ (reference sequence). This chain's CDR3 is CASSPPTDPEQYF. For the CDR3, the DNA is TGTGCCAGCAGCCCACCTACGGACCCCGAGCAGTACTTC.

This clonotype was counted many times. The chain is built from TRBV20-1 and TRBJ2-5; 7 bases line up with TRBD2. The CDR3 has 13 amino acids. The germline gives CDR1 DFQATT, CDR2 SNEGSKA (reference sequence). Trimming at V came to 6 bases and at J to 7 bases, leaving 11 bases not matched to a gene. The CDR3 here is CSASKERGGTQYF. CDR3 nucleotides: TGCAGTGCCAGCAAAGAGCGGGGAGGGACCCAGTACTTC.

This clonotype was detected ten times or more. The chain is built from TRBV2 and TRBJ1-1; D not certain. V shed 11 bases and J shed 5 bases, with 21 bases lying between them. CDR1 is SNHLY, CDR2 FYNNEI, per germline. The CDR3 totals 14 residues. The CDR3 sequence is CAAALTQEETEAFF. The CDR3 coding sequence is TGTGCCGCCGCCCTGACCCAGGAAGAGACTGAAGCTTTCTTT.

This clonotype has at least ten counts. The chain couples TRBV19 to TRBJ1-5; a weak D match, TRBD1 (6 bases). The CDR3 covers 15 residues. CDR1 and CDR2 (germline): LNHDA, SQIVND (reference sequence). V dropped 8 bases and J dropped 1 base, with 15 bases sitting between them. The CDR3 spells CASGGGIRSNQPQHF. The CDR3 region has the DNA TGTGCCAGTGGCGGGGGCATTCGGAGCAATCAGCCCCAGCATTTT.

The V and J genes are TRBV7-9 and TRBJ2-7; TRBD2 matches 10 bases. CDR1 and CDR2 (germline): SEHNR, FQNEAQ (reference sequence). The CDR3 length is 15 residues. J gave up 6 bases and V 3 bases, and 8 bases lay outside the gene matches. The CDR3 sequence: CASSLEGLAGVEQYF. The CDR3 DNA reads TGTGCCAGCAGCTTGGAAGGGCTAGCGGGAGTCGAGCAGTACTTC. The full variable domain, its missing parts supplied by reference TRBV7-9 and TRBJ2-7, is DTGVSQNPRHKITKRGQNVTFRCDPISEHNRLYWYRQTLGQGPEFLTYFQNEAQLEKSRLLSDRFSAERPKGSFSTLEIQRTEQGDSAMYLCASSLEGLAGVEQYFGPGTRLTVT.

The rearrangement links TRBV25-1 to TRBJ1-3; D is ambiguous. The CDR3 consists of 13 residues. V lost 3 bases, J lost 0 bases, and 3 bases lay in between. Looked up from germline, CDR1 is MGHDK and CDR2 is SYGVNS. The CDR3 loop reads CASSEYSGNTIYF. The CDR3 DNA reads as TGTGCCAGCAGTGAGTACTCTGGAAACACCATATATTTT.